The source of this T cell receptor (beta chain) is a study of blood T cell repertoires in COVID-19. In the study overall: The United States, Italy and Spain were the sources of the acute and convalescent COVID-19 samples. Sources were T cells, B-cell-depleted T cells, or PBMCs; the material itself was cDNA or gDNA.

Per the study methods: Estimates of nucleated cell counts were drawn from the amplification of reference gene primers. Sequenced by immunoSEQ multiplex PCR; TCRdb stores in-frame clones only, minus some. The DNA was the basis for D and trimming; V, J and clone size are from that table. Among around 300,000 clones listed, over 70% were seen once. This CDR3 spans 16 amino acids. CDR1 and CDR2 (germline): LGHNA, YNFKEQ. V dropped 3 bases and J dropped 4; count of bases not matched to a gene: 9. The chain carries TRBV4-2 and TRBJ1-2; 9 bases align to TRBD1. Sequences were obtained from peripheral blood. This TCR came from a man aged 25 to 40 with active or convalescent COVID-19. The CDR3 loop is CASSQGTGGVSYGYTF. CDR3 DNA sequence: TGTGCCAGCAGCCAGGGAACAGGGGGCGTCAGCTATGGCTACACCTTC.